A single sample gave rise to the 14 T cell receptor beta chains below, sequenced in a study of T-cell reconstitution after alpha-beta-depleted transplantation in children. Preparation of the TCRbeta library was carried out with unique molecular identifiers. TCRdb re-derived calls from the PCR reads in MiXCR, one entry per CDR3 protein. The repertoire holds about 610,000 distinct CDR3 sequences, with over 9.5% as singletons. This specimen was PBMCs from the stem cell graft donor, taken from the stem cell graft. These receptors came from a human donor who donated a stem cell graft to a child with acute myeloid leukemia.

The CDR3 region is CASSPRGGNVSPLHF. CDR3 nucleotides: TGTGCCAGCAGTCCCCGGGGGGGTAACGTTTCACCCCTCCACTTT. This chain joins TRBV6-1 and TRBJ1-6, with a weak D call TRBD1 (5 bases). In germline, CDR1 is MNHNS, CDR2 SASEGT. This CDR3 region has 15 residues. Trimming shortened V by 5 bases and J by 9 bases, and 17 bases separated the two germline ends.

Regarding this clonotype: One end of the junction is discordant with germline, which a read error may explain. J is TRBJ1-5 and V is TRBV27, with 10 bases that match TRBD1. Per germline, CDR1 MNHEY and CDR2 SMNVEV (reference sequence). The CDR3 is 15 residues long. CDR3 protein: CAISPGTGELQPQHF. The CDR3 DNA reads TGTGCCATCAGTCCCGGGACAGGGGAGCTTCAGCCCCAGCATTTT.

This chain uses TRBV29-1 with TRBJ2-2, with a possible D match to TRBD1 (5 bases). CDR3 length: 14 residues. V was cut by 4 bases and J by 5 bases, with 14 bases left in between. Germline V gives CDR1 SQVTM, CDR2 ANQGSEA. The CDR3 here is CSVVGRKGTGELFF. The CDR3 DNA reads TGCAGCGTTGTAGGACGGAAGGGGACCGGGGAGCTGTTTTTT.

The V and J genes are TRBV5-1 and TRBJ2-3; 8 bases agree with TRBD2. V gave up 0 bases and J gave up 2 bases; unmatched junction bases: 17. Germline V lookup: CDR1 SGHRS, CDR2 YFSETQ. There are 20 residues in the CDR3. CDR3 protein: CASSLAERSGSYSHTDTQYF. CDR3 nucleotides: TGCGCCAGCAGCTTGGCCGAGAGGAGCGGGAGTTATTCTCACACAGATACGCAGTATTTT.

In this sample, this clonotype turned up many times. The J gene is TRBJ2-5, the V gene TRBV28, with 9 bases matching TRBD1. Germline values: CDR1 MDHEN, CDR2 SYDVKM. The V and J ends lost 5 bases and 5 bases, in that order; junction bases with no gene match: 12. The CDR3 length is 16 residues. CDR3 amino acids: CASSPPRQGTGETQYF. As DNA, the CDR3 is TGTGCCAGCAGTCCTCCCCGACAGGGGACAGGGGAGACCCAGTACTTC.

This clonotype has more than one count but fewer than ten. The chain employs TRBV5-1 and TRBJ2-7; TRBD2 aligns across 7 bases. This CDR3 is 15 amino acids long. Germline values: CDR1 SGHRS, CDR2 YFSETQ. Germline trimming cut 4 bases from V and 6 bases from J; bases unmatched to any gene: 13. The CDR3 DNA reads TGCGCCAGCAGCCCCGATCCGGGGAGGGCCCCCGAGCAGTACTTC. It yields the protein CASSPDPGRAPEQYF.

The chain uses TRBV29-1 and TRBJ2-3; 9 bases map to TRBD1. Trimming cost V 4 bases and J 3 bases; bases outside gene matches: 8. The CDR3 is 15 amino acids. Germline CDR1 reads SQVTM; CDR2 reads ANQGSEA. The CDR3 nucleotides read TGCAGCGTTGTGATTGGGACAGGGTGGACAGATACGCAGTATTTT. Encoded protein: CSVVIGTGWTDTQYF.

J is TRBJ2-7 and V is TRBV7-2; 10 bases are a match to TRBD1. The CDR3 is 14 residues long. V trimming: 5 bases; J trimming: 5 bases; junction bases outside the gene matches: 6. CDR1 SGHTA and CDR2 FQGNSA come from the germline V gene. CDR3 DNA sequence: TGTGCCAGCAGCAGGGACAGGGGTATAAACGAGCAGTACTTC. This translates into CASSRDRGINEQYF.

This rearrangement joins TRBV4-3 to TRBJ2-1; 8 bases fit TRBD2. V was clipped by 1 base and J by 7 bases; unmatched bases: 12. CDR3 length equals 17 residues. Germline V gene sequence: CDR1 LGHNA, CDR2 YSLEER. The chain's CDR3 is CASSQAVGTSGLNEQFF. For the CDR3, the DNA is TGCGCCAGCAGCCAAGCCGTCGGGACTAGTGGTTTGAATGAGCAGTTCTTC.

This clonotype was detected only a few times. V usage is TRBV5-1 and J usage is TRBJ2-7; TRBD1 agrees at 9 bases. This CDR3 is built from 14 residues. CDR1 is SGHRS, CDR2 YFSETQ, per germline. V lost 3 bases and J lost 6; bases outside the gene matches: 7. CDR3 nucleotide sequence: TGCGCCAGCAGCTCCGGGACAGGGCTTTCCGAGCAGTACTTC. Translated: CASSSGTGLSEQYF. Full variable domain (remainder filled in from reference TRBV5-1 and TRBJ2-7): KAGVTQTPRYLIKTRGQQVTLSCSPISGHRSVSWYQQTPGQGLQFLFEYFSETQRNKGNFPGRFSGRQFSNSRSEMNVSTLELGDSALYLCASSSGTGLSEQYFGPGTRLTVT.

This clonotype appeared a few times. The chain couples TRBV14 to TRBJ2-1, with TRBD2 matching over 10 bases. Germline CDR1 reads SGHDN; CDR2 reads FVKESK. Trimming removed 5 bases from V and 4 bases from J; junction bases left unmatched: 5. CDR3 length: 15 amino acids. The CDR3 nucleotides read TGTGCCAGCAGCACCGGGACTAGCGAGTACAATGAGCAGTTCTTC. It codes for CASSTGTSEYNEQFF.

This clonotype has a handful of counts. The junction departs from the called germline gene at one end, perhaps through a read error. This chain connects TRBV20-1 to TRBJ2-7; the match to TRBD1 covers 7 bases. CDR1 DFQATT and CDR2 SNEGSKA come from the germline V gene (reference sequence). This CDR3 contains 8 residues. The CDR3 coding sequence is TGCAGTGCTTATACAGGGGTCTTC. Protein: CSAYTGVF.

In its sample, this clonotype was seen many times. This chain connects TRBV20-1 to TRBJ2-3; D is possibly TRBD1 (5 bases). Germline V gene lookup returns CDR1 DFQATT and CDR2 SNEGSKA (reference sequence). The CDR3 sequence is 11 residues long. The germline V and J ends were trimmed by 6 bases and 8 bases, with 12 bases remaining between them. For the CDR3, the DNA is TGCAGTGCCGTAATCCAGGGTACGCAGTATTTT. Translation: CSAVIQGTQYF.

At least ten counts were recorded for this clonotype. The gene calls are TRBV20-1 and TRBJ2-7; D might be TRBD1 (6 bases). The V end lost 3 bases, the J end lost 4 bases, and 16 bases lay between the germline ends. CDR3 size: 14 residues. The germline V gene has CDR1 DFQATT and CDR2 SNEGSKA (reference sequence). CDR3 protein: CSASWAGAYYEQYF. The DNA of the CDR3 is TGCAGTGCTAGTTGGGCAGGGGCCTATTACGAGCAGTACTTC.